The 25 T cell receptor beta chains reported below all come from one sample, sequenced in a study of neoadjuvant anti-PD-1 for oral cavity cancer. The data were produced by immunoSEQ multiplex PCR, yet TCRdb's version contains in-frame clones alone and is incomplete. The data hold 84,000 or so clones, with about four fifths observed a single time. Sample: PBMCs, taken before nivolumab (anti-PD-1) treatment. The source of these receptors is a person aged 40-85 years with oral cavity squamous cell carcinoma.

The chain uses TRBV19 and TRBJ2-1; 15 nucleotides match TRBD2. This CDR3 spans 18 amino acids. Trimming cost V 0 bases and J 9 bases; bases outside gene matches: 9. The germline V gene encodes CDR1 LNHDA and CDR2 SQIVND (reference sequence). The chain's CDR3 is CASSIDPPGLAGGREQFF. For the CDR3, the DNA is TGTGCCAGTAGTATAGACCCACCGGGACTAGCGGGAGGACGTGAGCAGTTCTTC.

This chain uses TRBV10-1 with TRBJ1-1; D unclear. This CDR3 comprises 12 residues. V was trimmed by 4 bases and J by 11 bases, leaving 14 bases between them. Germline-derived CDR1 and CDR2 are WNHNN and SYGVQD (reference sequence). Here the CDR3 DNA reads TGCGCCAGCAGTGGTATAGATGGATTGGCTTTCTTT. It codes for CASSGIDGLAFF.

The chain carries TRBV19 and TRBJ2-7; D call uncertain. The CDR3 covers 12 residues. V lost 5 bases, J lost 3 bases, and 8 bases lay in between. Germline V gene sequence: CDR1 LNHDA, CDR2 SQIVND (reference sequence). CDR3 sequence reads: CASSAYSYEQYF. The CDR3 region has the DNA TGTGCCAGTAGTGCTTACAGCTACGAGCAGTACTTC.

This rearrangement joins TRBV28 to TRBJ2-7, with a possible D match to TRBD2 (5 bases). The V gene lost 6 bases and the J gene lost 1 base, with 16 bases spanning the gap. This CDR3 is built from 15 residues. Germline loops: CDR1 MDHEN, CDR2 SYDVKM. CDR3 nucleotides: TGTGCCAGCAGCTCCTTGGCGGGTGCTTCCTACGAGCAGTACTTC. Encoded protein: CASSSLAGASYEQYF.

The chain has TRBV27 and TRBJ2-3; 9 positions agree with TRBD2. The CDR3 has 16 residues. CDR1 is MNHEY, CDR2 SMNVEV, per germline (reference sequence). Trimming cost V 3 bases and J 1 base; bases outside gene matches: 5. CDR3 residues: CASSFLSGSGTDTQYF. CDR3 coding DNA: TGTGCCAGCAGTTTCCTTAGCGGGAGTGGCACAGATACGCAGTATTTT.

The chain joins TRBV9 to TRBJ2-5, with D unclear. CDR3 length: 13 amino acids. Trimming left V 0 bases short and J 3 bases short, with 6 bases between. The germline gives CDR1 SGDLS, CDR2 YYNGEE. The CDR3 sequence is CASSVDGKETQYF. DNA for the CDR3: TGTGCCAGCAGCGTAGATGGAAAAGAGACCCAGTACTTC. Combining the CDR3 with reference TRBV9 and TRBJ2-5 gives the whole variable domain DSGVTQTPKHLITATGQRVTLRCSPRSGDLSVYWYQQSLDQGLQFLIQYYNGEERAKGNILERFSAQQFPDLHSELNLSSLELGDSALYFCASSVDGKETQYFGPGTRLLVL.

The V call is TRBV19, the J call TRBJ1-2; the match to TRBD1 covers 7 bases. With V trimmed by 8 bases and J by 8 bases, 11 bases remained unmatched. Germline values: CDR1 LNHDA, CDR2 SQIVND (reference sequence). The CDR3 extends over 13 amino acids. The CDR3 nucleotides read TGTGCCAGTTCGGACAGGACCGGGTTCGGCTACACCTTC. It yields the protein CASSDRTGFGYTF.

V and J are TRBV6-5 and TRBJ2-1; TRBD2 might be the D (5 bases). V lost 4 bases, J lost 6 bases, and 16 bases lay in between. There are 15 residues in the CDR3. The germline V gene has CDR1 MNHEY and CDR2 SVGAGI. The CDR3 region has the DNA TGTGCCAGCAGTTTCAGGACGACCCGGGGCAATGAGCAGTTCTTC. It codes for CASSFRTTRGNEQFF.

This clone occurred once. This sequence joins TRBV28 and TRBJ2-7, with D perhaps matching TRBD2 (5 bases). The CDR3 covers 14 residues. From germline, CDR1 is MDHEN and CDR2 SYDVKM. V was clipped by 6 bases and J by 2 bases, with 14 bases between them. The chain's CDR3 is CASSGGSPPYEQYF. In DNA form, the CDR3 reads TGTGCCAGCAGCGGAGGAAGTCCTCCCTACGAGCAGTACTTC.

This chain connects TRBV6-6 to TRBJ1-1; D perhaps matches TRBD1 (5 bases). The CDR3 is 13 residues long. Germline assignment: CDR1 MNHNY and CDR2 SVGAGI (reference sequence). V was cut by 8 bases and J by 4 bases, with 14 bases left in between. The CDR3 DNA follows: TGTGCCAGCGGATCCTCAGGGTTCACTGAAGCTTTCTTT. It yields the protein CASGSSGFTEAFF.

This clone was counted only a few times. The rearrangement links TRBV7-9 to TRBJ2-7, with D perhaps given as TRBD1 or TRBD2 (6 bases each). The germline V and J ends were trimmed by 2 bases and 6 bases, with 11 bases remaining between them. Germline V gives CDR1 SEHNR, CDR2 FQNEAQ (reference sequence). This CDR3 spans 13 amino acids. CDR3 loop: CASSLQGTGEQYF. The CDR3 bases are TGTGCCAGCAGCTTACAGGGGACTGGCGAGCAGTACTTC.

The chain couples TRBV10-1 to TRBJ2-3; unclear D gene. CDR3 length: 11 amino acids. In germline, CDR1 is WNHNN, CDR2 SYGVQD (reference sequence). V gave up 6 bases and J gave up 3 bases, with 4 bases separating them. CDR3 in DNA: TGCGCCAGCAGCATAACAGATACGCAGTATTTT. Residues: CASSITDTQYF.

The J gene is TRBJ1-3, the V gene TRBV19; D gene uncertain. V dropped 5 bases and J dropped 2 bases, with 1 base sitting between them. This CDR3 is 11 amino acids long. Germline V CDR1 and CDR2: LNHDA, SQIVND (reference sequence). CDR3 nucleotides: TGTGCCAGTAGTCCTGGAAACACCATATATTTT. Amino acids: CASSPGNTIYF.

Concerning this clone: The germline gene is not matched at one end of the junction; a read error may be the cause. The chain employs TRBV19 and TRBJ2-1, with TRBD2 identical over 8 bases. This CDR3 region has 15 residues. Germline-derived CDR1 and CDR2 are LNHDA and SQIVND (reference sequence). The CDR3 nucleotides read TGTGCCAGTATGGAAGCGGGAGCGGCCTACGATGAGCAGTTCTTC. Protein sequence: CASMEAGAAYDEQFF.

The chain couples TRBV29-1 to TRBJ2-1; D not resolved. The CDR3 contains 13 residues. V was clipped by 6 bases and J by 10 bases, with 19 bases between them. Per the germline V gene, CDR1 is SQVTM and CDR2 is ANQGSEA. CDR3 sequence (DNA): TGCAGCGTGGTGTTGGGTAATATGATAGAGCAGTTCTTC. Translating gives CSVVLGNMIEQFF.

The chain links TRBV30 to TRBJ1-2; a weak D match, TRBD1 (6 bases). V dropped 5 bases and J dropped 2 bases, with 15 bases sitting between them. Germline lookup yields CDR1 GTSNPN and CDR2 SVGIG (reference sequence). The CDR3 has 14 residues. The CDR3 DNA follows: TGTGCCTGGGCCCAGGGAGGGGGGAACTATGGCTACACCTTC. It translates to CAWAQGGGNYGYTF.

The rearrangement joins TRBV2 to TRBJ1-2, with D unclear. Germline loops: CDR1 SNHLY, CDR2 FYNNEI. The CDR3 has 14 amino acids. V was clipped by 9 bases and J by 4 bases, with 18 bases between them. This CDR3 is CASFDAAGGYGYTF. For the CDR3, the DNA is TGTGCCAGTTTTGACGCGGCAGGAGGCTATGGCTACACCTTC.

The V call is TRBV7-9, the J call TRBJ2-7; possibly TRBD2 for D (6 bases). This CDR3 contains 14 residues. The germline V gene has CDR1 SEHNR and CDR2 FQNEAQ (reference sequence). Trimming removed 5 bases at V and 5 bases at J, with 16 bases between. Here the CDR3 DNA reads TGTGCCAGCAGCAGCGTAGGAGGGCCGGACGAGCAGTACTTC. Amino acids: CASSSVGGPDEQYF.

The table lists this clone with a count of one. The chain links TRBV5-6 to TRBJ2-1; D gene uncertain. Trimming removed 1 base from V and 7 bases from J, with 3 bases in between. Germline loops: CDR1 SGHDT, CDR2 YYEEEE. The CDR3 length is 11 residues. CDR3: CASSLRNEQFF. The CDR3 DNA follows: TGTGCCAGCAGCTTGCGGAATGAGCAGTTCTTC.

The chain couples TRBV7-9 to TRBJ1-2; D gene ambiguous. Germline values: CDR1 SEHNR, CDR2 FQNEAQ (reference sequence). Trimming removed 5 bases from V and 2 bases from J, with 6 bases in between. This CDR3 comprises 12 residues. The CDR3 DNA reads TGTGCCAGCAGCGTAGGAAACTATGGCTACACCTTC. Its translation is CASSVGNYGYTF.

This chain links TRBV9 with TRBJ2-2, with 14 bases identical to TRBD2. Germline V CDR1 and CDR2: SGDLS, YYNGEE. CDR3 length equals 18 residues. J was trimmed by 4 bases and V by 4 bases; bases with no gene match: 9. CDR3 coding DNA: TGTGCCAGCAGCCCAGGGACTAGCGGGGGATTGAGCACCGGGGAGCTGTTTTTT. Its protein product is CASSPGTSGGLSTGELFF.

This clone was counted a single time. The CDR3 region has the DNA TGTGCCTGGAGCCGGACAGGACTAGCCTACGAGCAGTACTTC. Translation: CAWSRTGLAYEQYF. The rearrangement links TRBV30 to TRBJ2-7, with D perhaps TRBD1 or TRBD2 (7 bases each). From germline, CDR1 is GTSNPN and CDR2 SVGIG (reference sequence). The CDR3 extends over 14 amino acids. Trimming took 3 bases from V and 2 from J, leaving 14 bases between them.

In this sample, this clone turned up once. The genes are TRBV11-2 and TRBJ2-2; D uncertain. Germline lookup yields CDR1 SGHAT and CDR2 FQNNGV. V was shortened by 1 base and J by 6 bases, with 6 bases between the two germline ends. The CDR3 is 13 amino acids. CDR3 protein: CASSLGLAGELFF. Written as DNA, the CDR3 is TGTGCCAGCAGCTTAGGATTAGCCGGGGAGCTGTTTTTT.

The chain couples TRBV28 to TRBJ1-2; 7 bases align to TRBD1. The CDR3 length is 15 residues. Trimming at V came to 5 bases and at J to 0 bases, leaving 6 bases not matched to a gene. Germline CDR1 is MDHEN and CDR2 is SYDVKM. The CDR3 region has the DNA TGTGCCAGCAGTCGCTCCGGGACAGCTAACTATGGCTACACCTTC. This translates into CASSRSGTANYGYTF.

This chain uses TRBV6-5 with TRBJ2-7; 8 nucleotides agree with TRBD1. The length of the CDR3 is 14 residues. CDR1 is MNHEY, CDR2 SVGAGI, per germline. V lost 4 bases and J lost 8; bases outside the gene matches: 10. CDR3 protein: CASSSPDRGGKQYF. For the CDR3, the DNA is TGTGCCAGCAGTTCACCCGACAGGGGTGGGAAGCAGTACTTC.